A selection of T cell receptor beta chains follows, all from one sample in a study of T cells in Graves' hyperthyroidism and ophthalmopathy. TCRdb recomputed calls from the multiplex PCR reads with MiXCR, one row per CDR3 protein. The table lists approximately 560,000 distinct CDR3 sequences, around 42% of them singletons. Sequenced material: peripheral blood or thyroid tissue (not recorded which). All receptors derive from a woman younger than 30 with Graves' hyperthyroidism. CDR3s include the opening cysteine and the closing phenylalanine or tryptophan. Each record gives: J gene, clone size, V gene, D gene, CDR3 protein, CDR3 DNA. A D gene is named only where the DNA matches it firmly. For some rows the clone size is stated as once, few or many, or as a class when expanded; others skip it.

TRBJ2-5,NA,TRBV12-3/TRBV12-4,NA,CASSPPGQYQETQYF,TGTGCCAGCAGTCCGCCGGGACAATACCAAGAGACCCAGTACTTC
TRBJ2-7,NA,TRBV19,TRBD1,CATPSGQGQYEQYF,TGTGCCACCCCCTCGGGACAGGGTCAATACGAGCAGTACTTC
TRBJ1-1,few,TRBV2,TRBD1,CASKNQQGGGTEAFF,TGTGCCAGCAAGAACCAACAGGGGGGTGGGACTGAAGCTTTCTTT
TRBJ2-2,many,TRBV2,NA,CASRGAGELFF,TGTGCCAGCAGGGGGGCCGGGGAGCTGTTTTTT
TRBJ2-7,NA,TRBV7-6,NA,CASSLEALTEQYF,TGTGCCAGCAGCTTAGAGGCCCTTACCGAGCAGTACTTC
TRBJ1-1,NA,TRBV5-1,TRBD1,CASSLGTGATDTEAFF,TGCGCCAGCTCCCTCGGGACAGGGGCAACGGACACTGAAGCTTTCTTT
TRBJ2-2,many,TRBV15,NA,CATSSPDTGELFF,TGTGCCACCAGCAGCCCTGACACCGGGGAGCTGTTTTTT
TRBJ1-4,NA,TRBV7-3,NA,CASSQAWKLFF,TGTGCCAGCAGCCAAGCGTGGAAACTGTTTTTT
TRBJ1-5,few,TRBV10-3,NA,CASGRLEGNQPQHF,TGTGCCAGCGGACGATTAGAGGGGAATCAGCCCCAGCATTTT
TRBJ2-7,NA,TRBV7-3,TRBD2,CASSSVSGAYEQYF,TGTGCCAGCAGCTCCGTTAGCGGGGCGTACGAGCAGTACTTC
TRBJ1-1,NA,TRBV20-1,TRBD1,CSARITGGRAEAFF,TGCAGTGCTAGGATAACAGGGGGGCGCGCTGAAGCTTTCTTT
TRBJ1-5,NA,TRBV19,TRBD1,CASSPDRESQPQHF,TGTGCCAGTAGCCCGGACAGGGAGAGCCAGCCCCAGCATTTT
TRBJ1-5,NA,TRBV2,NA,CASSYSGWAQHF,TGTGCCAGCAGTTACAGCGGGTGGGCCCAGCATTTT
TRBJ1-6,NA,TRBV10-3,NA,CAISESRRLAGRESPLHF,TGTGCCATCAGTGAGTCAAGGAGACTAGCGGGCAGGGAGTCACCCCTCCACTTT
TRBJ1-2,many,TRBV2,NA,CASMGLHGYTF,TGTGCCAGCATGGGGCTCCATGGCTACACCTTC
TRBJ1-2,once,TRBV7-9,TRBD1,CASSFTQGDPNYGYTF,TGCGCCAGCAGCTTCACACAGGGGGACCCTAACTATGGCTACACCTTC
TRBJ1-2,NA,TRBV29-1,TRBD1,CSVDPRGRTGDYGYTF,TGCAGCGTTGACCCCCGAGGGAGGACAGGGGACTATGGCTACACCTTC
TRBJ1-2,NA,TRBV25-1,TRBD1,CASSRTGRGSYGYTF,TGTGCCAGCAGTCGGACAGGGCGGGGATCCTATGGCTACACCTTC
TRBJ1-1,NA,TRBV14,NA,CASSQAVAGRAFF,TGTGCCAGCAGCCAAGCAGTGGCGGGGAGAGCTTTCTTT
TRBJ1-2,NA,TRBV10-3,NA,CAISRDNYGYTF,TGTGCCATCAGTAGGGACAACTATGGCTACACCTTC
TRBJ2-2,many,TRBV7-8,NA,CASRTTGELFF,TGTGCCAGCAGGACCACCGGGGAGCTGTTTTTT
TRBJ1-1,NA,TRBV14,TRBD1,CASRLTGRNTEAFF,TGTGCCAGCAGGTTGACAGGGAGAAACACTGAAGCTTTCTTT
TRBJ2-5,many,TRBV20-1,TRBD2,CSARDSSSGQETQYF,TGCAGTGCTAGAGATAGCTCTAGCGGTCAAGAGACCCAGTACTTC
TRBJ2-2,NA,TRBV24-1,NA,CATSDRGRANTGELFF,TGTGCCACCAGTGATAGGGGACGGGCGAACACCGGGGAGCTGTTTTTT
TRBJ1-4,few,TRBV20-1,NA,CSAIQFNEKLFF,TGCAGTGCTATTCAGTTTAATGAAAAACTGTTTTTT
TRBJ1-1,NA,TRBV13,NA,CASSYLGDLGTEAFF,TGTGCCAGCAGCTATCTGGGGGATTTGGGCACTGAAGCTTTCTTT
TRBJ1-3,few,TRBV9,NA,CASSVGRGGSGNTIYF,TGTGCCAGCAGCGTTGGTCGTGGGGGAAGTGGAAACACCATATATTTT
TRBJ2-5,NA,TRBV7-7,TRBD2,CASTPGGGQETQYF,TGTGCTAGCACCCCGGGAGGGGGGCAAGAGACCCAGTACTTC
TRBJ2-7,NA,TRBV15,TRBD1,CATSPRTGEQYF,TGTGCCACCAGCCCACGGACAGGGGAGCAGTACTTC
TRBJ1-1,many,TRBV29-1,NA,CSAVLGGSEAFF,TGCAGCGCCGTCCTTGGGGGCTCTGAAGCTTTCTTT
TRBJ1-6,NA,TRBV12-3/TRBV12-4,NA,CACSSGLWNSPLHF,TGTGCCTGCAGTTCAGGGCTCTGGAATTCACCCCTCCACTTT
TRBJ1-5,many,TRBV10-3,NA,CAISEDLGRKPQHF,TGTGCCATCAGTGAGGACCTAGGGAGGAAGCCCCAGCATTTT
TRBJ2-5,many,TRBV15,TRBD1,CATSRDRAETQYF,TGTGCCACCAGCAGGGACAGGGCAGAGACCCAGTACTTC
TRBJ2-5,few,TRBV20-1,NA,CSARDLFGSQQETQYF,TGCAGTGCTAGAGATCTATTCGGCAGTCAACAAGAGACCCAGTACTTC
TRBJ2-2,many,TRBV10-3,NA,CAISPRSGTGGTGELFF,TGTGCCATTTCACCACGTAGCGGGACAGGAGGTACCGGGGAGCTGTTTTTT
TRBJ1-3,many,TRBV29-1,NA,CSAVPGVSGNTIYF,TGCAGCGCCGTCCCCGGGGTCTCTGGAAACACCATATATTTT
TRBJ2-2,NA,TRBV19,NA,CASSIAHIGRELFF,TGTGCCAGTAGCATTGCGCACATAGGAAGGGAGCTGTTTTTT
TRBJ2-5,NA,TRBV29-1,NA,CSVGHSYQETQYF,TGCAGCGTTGGACATTCGTACCAAGAGACCCAGTACTTC
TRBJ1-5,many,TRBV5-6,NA,CASSLGTNQPQHF,TGTGCCAGCAGCTTAGGGACCAATCAGCCCCAGCATTTT
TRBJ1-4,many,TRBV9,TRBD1,CASSGGTDLGKLFF,TGTGCCAGCAGCGGAGGGACAGACCTTGGGAAACTGTTTTTT
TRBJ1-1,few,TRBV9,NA,CASSAREFGRTEAFF,TGTGCCAGCAGCGCAAGGGAGTTCGGGAGGACTGAAGCTTTCTTT
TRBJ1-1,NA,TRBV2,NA,CASSYQAAGTEAFF,TGTGCCAGCAGTTACCAGGCGGCGGGTACTGAAGCTTTCTTT
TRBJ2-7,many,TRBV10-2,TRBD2,CASRTGTRYEQYF,TGCGCCAGCAGAACCGGGACTAGGTACGAGCAGTACTTC
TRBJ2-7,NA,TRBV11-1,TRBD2,CASSHTGRSSYEQYF,TGTGCCAGCAGCCACACCGGGAGGAGCTCCTACGAGCAGTACTTC
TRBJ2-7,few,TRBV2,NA,CASSETEPGLVYAYEQYF,TGTGCCAGCAGTGAAACGGAACCGGGACTGGTATATGCCTACGAGCAGTACTTC
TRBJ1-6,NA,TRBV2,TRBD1,CASNGSRTGNSPLHF,TGTGCCAGCAATGGCAGTCGGACAGGGAATTCACCCCTCCACTTT
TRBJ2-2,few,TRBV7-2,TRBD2,CASRLTSGTGELFF,TGTGCCAGCAGATTGACTAGCGGCACCGGGGAGCTGTTTTTT
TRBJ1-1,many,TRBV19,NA,CASSIGGREPEAFF,TGTGCCAGTAGTATAGGAGGCAGGGAACCTGAAGCTTTCTTT
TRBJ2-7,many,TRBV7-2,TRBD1,CASSSQGADYEQYF,TGTGCCAGCAGCTCACAGGGGGCCGACTACGAGCAGTACTTC
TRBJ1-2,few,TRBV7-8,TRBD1,CASSLEDLGTGIYGYTF,TGTGCCAGCAGCTTAGAGGATCTTGGGACAGGGATTTATGGCTACACCTTC
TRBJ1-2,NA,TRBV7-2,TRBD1,CASSPQGWGGYTF,TGTGCCAGCAGCCCACAGGGGTGGGGTGGCTACACCTTC
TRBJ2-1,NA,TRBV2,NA,CASSEEGLTGSYNEQFF,TGTGCCAGCAGTGAAGAAGGACTCACAGGCTCCTACAATGAGCAGTTCTTC
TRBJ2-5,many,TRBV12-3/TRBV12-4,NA,CASSLRAKTQYF,TGTGCCAGCAGTTTACGAGCGAAGACCCAGTACTTC
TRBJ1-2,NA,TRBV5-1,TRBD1,CASSGGTGYNYGYTF,TGCGCCAGCAGCGGTGGGACAGGTTATAACTATGGCTACACCTTC
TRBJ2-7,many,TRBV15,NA,CATKGASPGEQYF,TGTGCCACCAAAGGGGCATCCCCGGGGGAGCAGTACTTC
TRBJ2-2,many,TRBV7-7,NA,CASSSVSADTGELFF,TGTGCCAGCAGCTCCGTCAGCGCCGACACCGGGGAGCTGTTTTTT
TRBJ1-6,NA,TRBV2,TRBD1,CASSPPPTGGNSPLHF,TGTGCCAGCAGTCCACCCCCGACAGGGGGTAATTCACCCCTCCACTTT
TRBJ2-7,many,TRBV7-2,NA,CASNLGLSYEQYF,TGTGCCAGCAATCTGGGACTCTCCTACGAGCAGTACTTC
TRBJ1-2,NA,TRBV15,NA,CATSYRAGYTF,TGTGCCACCAGCTACAGGGCCGGCTACACCTTC